These 8 T cell receptor beta chains were sequenced from one sample in a study of cytomegalovirus exposure and HLA in healthy donors. Use of 60 Vbeta and 13 Jbeta primers characterized the PCR. Measured with immunoSEQ multiplex PCR; TCRdb has only the in-frame clones, and not every one. There are hundreds of thousands of clones in the sample; 80% to 85% occur only once, and roughly 0.75% lies in the top ten. Material: PBMCs. All receptors come from a boy aged 2 to 9 in good health and CMV-seronegative.

The gene calls are TRBV6-1 and TRBJ1-5; unclear D gene. The V gene lost 8 bases and the J gene lost 2 bases, with 16 bases spanning the gap. Germline CDR1 and CDR2: MNHNS and SASEGT. The CDR3 is 15 residues long. The CDR3 region is CASVPTGVGNQPQHF. CDR3 DNA sequence: TGTGCCAGCGTCCCTACGGGTGTTGGCAATCAGCCCCAGCATTTT.

V is TRBV19 and J is TRBJ1-2; 8 bases align to TRBD1. CDR3 length equals 13 residues. CDR1 and CDR2 (germline): LNHDA, SQIVND (reference sequence). V was clipped by 5 bases and J by 4 bases; unmatched bases: 3. In DNA, the CDR3 is TGTGCCAGTAGTCCCGGGACAGGCTATGGCTACACCTTC. It codes for CASSPGTGYGYTF.

This rearrangement joins TRBV2 to TRBJ2-5; D is possibly TRBD2 (6 bases). CDR3 size: 14 residues. Trimming shortened V by 8 bases and J by 5 bases, and 18 bases separated the two germline ends. Germline CDR1 and CDR2: SNHLY and FYNNEI. CDR3 nucleotide sequence: TGTGCCAGCTGCTTATTAGCGGTCGGCGAGACCCAGTACTTC. It translates to CASCLLAVGETQYF.

V usage is TRBV5-4 and J usage is TRBJ2-2; D ambiguous. V lost 4 bases to trimming and J lost 3 bases, with 4 bases between them. The CDR3 covers 12 residues. Germline V gene sequence: CDR1 SGHNT, CDR2 YYREEE (reference sequence). The CDR3: CASSPDTGELFF. The CDR3 region has the DNA TGTGCCAGCAGCCCCGACACCGGGGAGCTGTTTTTT.

A single count supports this clone. This chain joins TRBV9 and TRBJ1-1; 10 bases fit TRBD1. V was clipped by 3 bases and J by 4 bases; unmatched bases: 6. The germline CDR1 and CDR2 sequences are SGDLS and YYNGEE. The CDR3 sequence is 15 residues long. CDR3 sequence: CASSEEDRGGTEAFF. DNA of the CDR3: TGTGCCAGCAGCGAGGAGGACAGGGGGGGCACTGAAGCTTTCTTT.

The chain joins TRBV4-2 to TRBJ2-7, with 7 bases aligning to TRBD2. The CDR3 covers 15 residues. Germline CDR1 is LGHNA and CDR2 is YNFKEQ. V lost 0 bases to trimming and J lost 3 bases; unmatched junction nucleotides: 5. CDR3 loop: CASSQETGTNYEQYF. The CDR3 region has the DNA TGTGCCAGCAGCCAAGAGACCGGGACTAACTACGAGCAGTACTTC.

This clone was found a few times. This chain uses TRBV7-9 with TRBJ2-7; D is uncertain. Germline loops: CDR1 SEHNR, CDR2 FQNEAQ (reference sequence). This CDR3 has 14 amino acids. The V end was cut by 0 bases, the J end by 2 bases, with 8 bases between. The CDR3 reads CASSLARTPYEQYF. As DNA, the CDR3 is TGTGCCAGCAGCTTAGCCAGAACCCCCTACGAGCAGTACTTC.

This clone was recorded once. The chain combines TRBV27 with TRBJ2-1; TRBD1 matches at 8 bases. In germline, CDR1 is MNHEY, CDR2 SMNVEV (reference sequence). The CDR3 sequence is 15 residues long. The V segment lost 3 bases and the J segment 10 bases; nucleotides outside the gene matches: 11. Written as DNA, the CDR3 is TGTGCCAGCAGTTTTCAGAGACAGGGGTTGTCGGAGCAGTTCTTC. Its translation: CASSFQRQGLSEQFF.